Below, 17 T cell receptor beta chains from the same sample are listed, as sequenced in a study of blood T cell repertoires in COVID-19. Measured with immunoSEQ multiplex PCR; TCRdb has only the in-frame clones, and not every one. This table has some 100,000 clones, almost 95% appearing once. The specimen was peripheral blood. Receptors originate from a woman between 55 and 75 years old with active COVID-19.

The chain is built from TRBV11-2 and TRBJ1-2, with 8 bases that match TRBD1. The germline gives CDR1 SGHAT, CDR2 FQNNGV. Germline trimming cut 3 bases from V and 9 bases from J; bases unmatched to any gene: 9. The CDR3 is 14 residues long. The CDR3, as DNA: TGTGCCAGCAGCTTGACAGGGGATCCTATTCGCTACACCTTC. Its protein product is CASSLTGDPIRYTF.

CDR3 sequence: CASSRPGRQGNTEAFF. The CDR3 nucleotides read TGTGCCAGCAGCCGGCCGGGTCGACAGGGAAACACTGAAGCTTTCTTT. This chain uses TRBV6-6 with TRBJ1-1; 7 nucleotides agree with TRBD1. J lost 2 bases, V lost 6 bases, and 12 bases had no gene match. From germline, CDR1 is MNHNY and CDR2 SVGAGI (reference sequence). The CDR3 has 16 amino acids.

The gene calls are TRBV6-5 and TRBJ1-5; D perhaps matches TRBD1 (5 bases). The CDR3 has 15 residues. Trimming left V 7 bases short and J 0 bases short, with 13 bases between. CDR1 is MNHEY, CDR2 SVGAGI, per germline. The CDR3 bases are TGTGCCAGCACCGAAGGACACCGTAGCAATCAGCCCCAGCATTTT. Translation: CASTEGHRSNQPQHF.

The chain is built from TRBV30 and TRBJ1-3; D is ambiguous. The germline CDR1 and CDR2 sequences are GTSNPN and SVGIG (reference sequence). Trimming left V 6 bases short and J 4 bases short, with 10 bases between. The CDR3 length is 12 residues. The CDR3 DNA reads TGTGCCTGTTTGTTCCCGGGAAACACCATATATTTT. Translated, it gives CACLFPGNTIYF. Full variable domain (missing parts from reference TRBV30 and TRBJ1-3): SQTIHQWPATLVQPVGSPLSLECTVEGTSNPNLYWYRQAAGRGLQLLFYSVGIGQISSEVPQNLSASRPQDRQFILSSKKLLLSDSGFYLCACLFPGNTIYFGEGSWLTVV.

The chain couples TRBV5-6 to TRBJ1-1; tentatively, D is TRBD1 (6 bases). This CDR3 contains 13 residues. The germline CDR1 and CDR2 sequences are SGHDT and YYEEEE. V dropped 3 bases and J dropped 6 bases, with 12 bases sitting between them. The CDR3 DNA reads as TGTGCCAGCAGCTCTACAGGGATGGCTGAAGCTTTCTTT. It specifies CASSSTGMAEAFF.

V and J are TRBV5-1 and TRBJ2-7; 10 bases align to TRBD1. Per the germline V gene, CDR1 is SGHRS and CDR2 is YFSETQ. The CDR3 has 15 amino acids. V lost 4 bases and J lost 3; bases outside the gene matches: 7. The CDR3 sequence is CASSPRDRGNYEQYF. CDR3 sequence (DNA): TGCGCCAGCAGCCCCCGGGACAGGGGAAACTACGAGCAGTACTTC.

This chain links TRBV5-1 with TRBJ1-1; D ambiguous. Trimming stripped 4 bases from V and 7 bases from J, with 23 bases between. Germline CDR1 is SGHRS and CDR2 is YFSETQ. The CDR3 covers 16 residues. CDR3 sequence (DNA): TGCGCCAGCAGCCCGCTTCCGGCTTCTCCTGGGAGTGAAGCTTTCTTT. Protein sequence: CASSPLPASPGSEAFF.

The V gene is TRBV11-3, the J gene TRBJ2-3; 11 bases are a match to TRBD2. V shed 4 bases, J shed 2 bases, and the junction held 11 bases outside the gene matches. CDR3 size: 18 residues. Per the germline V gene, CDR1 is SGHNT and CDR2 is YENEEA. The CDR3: CASSSGGRLAGTTDTQYF. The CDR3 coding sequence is TGTGCCAGCAGCTCCGGGGGGCGACTAGCGGGGACCACAGATACGCAGTATTTT. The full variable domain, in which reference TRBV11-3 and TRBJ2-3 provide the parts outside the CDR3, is EAGVVQSPRYKIIEKKQPVAFWCNPISGHNTLYWYLQNLGQGPELLIRYENEEAVDDSQLPKDRFSAERLKGVDSTLKIQPAELGDSAVYLCASSSGGRLAGTTDTQYFGPGTRLTVL.

The CDR3 reads CASSFGRGTRSYEQYF. The CDR3, as DNA: TGTGCCAGCAGTTTTGGCCGTGGGACAAGATCCTACGAGCAGTACTTC. This chain uses TRBV28 with TRBJ2-7; the D gene is possibly TRBD1 (6 bases). CDR1 MDHEN and CDR2 SYDVKM come from the germline V gene. There are 16 residues in the CDR3. Trimming pared 3 bases from V and 1 base from J, leaving 16 bases between. The full variable domain, with the rest looked up from reference TRBV28 and TRBJ2-7, is DVKVTQSSRYLVKRTGEKVFLECVQDMDHENMFWYRQDPGLGLRLIYFSYDVKMKEKGDIPEGYSVSREKKERFSLILESASTNQTSMYLCASSFGRGTRSYEQYFGPGTRLTVT.

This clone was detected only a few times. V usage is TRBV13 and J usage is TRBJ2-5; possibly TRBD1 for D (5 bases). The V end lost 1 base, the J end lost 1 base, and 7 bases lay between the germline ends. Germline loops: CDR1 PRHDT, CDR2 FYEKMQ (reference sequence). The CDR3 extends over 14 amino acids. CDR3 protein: CASSLVRAQETQYF. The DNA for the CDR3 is TGTGCCAGCAGCTTAGTCAGGGCCCAAGAGACCCAGTACTTC.

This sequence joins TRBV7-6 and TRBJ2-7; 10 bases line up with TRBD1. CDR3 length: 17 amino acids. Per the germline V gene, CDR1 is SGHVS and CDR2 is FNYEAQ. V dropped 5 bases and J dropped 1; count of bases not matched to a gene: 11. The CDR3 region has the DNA TGTGCCAGCAGCCTACAACCACCGGGACAGGGGTCCTACGAGCAGTACTTC. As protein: CASSLQPPGQGSYEQYF.

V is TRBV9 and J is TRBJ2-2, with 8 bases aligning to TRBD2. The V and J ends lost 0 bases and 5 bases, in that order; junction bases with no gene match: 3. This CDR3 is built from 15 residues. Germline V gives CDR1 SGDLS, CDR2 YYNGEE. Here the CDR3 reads CASSVVPSGTGELFF. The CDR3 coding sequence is TGTGCCAGCAGCGTAGTTCCTAGCGGGACCGGGGAGCTGTTTTTT. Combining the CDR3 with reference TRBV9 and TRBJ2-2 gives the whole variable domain DSGVTQTPKHLITATGQRVTLRCSPRSGDLSVYWYQQSLDQGLQFLIQYYNGEERAKGNILERFSAQQFPDLHSELNLSSLELGDSALYFCASSVVPSGTGELFFGEGSRLTVL.

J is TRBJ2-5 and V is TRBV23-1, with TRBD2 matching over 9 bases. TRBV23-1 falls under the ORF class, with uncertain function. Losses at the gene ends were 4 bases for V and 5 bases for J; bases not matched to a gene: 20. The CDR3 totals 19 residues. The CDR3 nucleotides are TGCGCCAGCAGTCGCGCAAAAGAACGATTAGCGGGAGAGCGGGAGACCCAGTACTTC. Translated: CASSRAKERLAGERETQYF.

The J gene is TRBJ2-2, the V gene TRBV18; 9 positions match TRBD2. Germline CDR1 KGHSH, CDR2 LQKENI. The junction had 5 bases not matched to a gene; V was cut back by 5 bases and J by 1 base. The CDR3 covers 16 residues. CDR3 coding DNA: TGTGCCAGCTCATTTCGACTAGCGGTGAACACCGGGGAGCTGTTTTTT. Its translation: CASSFRLAVNTGELFF.

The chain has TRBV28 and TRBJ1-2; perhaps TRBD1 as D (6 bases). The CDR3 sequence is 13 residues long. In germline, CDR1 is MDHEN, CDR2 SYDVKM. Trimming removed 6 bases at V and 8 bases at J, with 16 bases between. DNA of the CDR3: TGTGCCAGCAGGGTATACAGGGAAGACGGCTACACCTTC. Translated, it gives CASRVYREDGYTF.

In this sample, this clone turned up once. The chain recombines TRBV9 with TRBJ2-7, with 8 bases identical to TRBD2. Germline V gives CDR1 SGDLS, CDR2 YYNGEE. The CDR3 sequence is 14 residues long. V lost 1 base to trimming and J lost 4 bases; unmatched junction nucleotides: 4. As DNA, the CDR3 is TGTGCCAGCAGCGTAAGAGCGGGAGCTTACGAGCAGTACTTC. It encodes CASSVRAGAYEQYF.

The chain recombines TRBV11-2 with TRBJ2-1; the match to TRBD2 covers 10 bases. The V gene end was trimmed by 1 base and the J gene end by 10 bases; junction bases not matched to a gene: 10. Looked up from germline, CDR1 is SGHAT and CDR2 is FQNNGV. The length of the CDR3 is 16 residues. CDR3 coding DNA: TGTGCCAGCAGCTTAGTGAGGGCTAGCGGGAGTTGGGAGCAGTTCTTC. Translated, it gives CASSLVRASGSWEQFF.